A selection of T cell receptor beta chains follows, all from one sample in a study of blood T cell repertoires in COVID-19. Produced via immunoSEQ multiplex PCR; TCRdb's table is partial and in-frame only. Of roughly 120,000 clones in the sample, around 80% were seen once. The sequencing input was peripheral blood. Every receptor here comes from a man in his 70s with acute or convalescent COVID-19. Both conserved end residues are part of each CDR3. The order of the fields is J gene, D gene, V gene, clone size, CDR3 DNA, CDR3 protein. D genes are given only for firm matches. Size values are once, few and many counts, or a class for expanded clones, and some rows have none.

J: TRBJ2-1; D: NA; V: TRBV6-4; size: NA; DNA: TGTGCCAGCAGTGTCTACTTTGGCGGTTACAATGAGCAGTTCTTC; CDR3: CASSVYFGGYNEQFF
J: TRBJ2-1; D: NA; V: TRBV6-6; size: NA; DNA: TGTGCCAGCAGTTACTCGGCACAAACGAGGAATGAGCAGTTCTTC; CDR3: CASSYSAQTRNEQFF
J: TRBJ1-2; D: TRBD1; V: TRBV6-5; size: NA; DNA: TGTGCCAGCAAGGGACAGACGAGGGATGGCTACACCTTC; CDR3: CASKGQTRDGYTF
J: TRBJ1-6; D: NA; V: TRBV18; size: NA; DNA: TGTGCCAGCTCACCCAGGGTCGACAATTCACCCCTCCACTTT; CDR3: CASSPRVDNSPLHF
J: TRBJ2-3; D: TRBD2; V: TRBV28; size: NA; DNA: TGTGCCAGCAGTTTAGTAGGGACTAGCCCTCAAGATACGCAGTATTTT; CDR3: CASSLVGTSPQDTQYF
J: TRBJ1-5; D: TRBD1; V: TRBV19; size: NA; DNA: TGTGCCAGTAGTCTAGGAGGGACAGGGGGGTATCAGCCCCAGCATTTT; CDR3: CASSLGGTGGYQPQHF
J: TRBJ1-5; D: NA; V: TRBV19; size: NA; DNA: TGTGCCAGTAGTCACAACCCCCGGACAAGGGGTTACAATCAGCCCCAGCATTTT; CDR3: CASSHNPRTRGYNQPQHF
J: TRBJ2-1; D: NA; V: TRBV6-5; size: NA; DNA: TGTGCCAGCAGTTACAGCTCGTACAATGAGCAGTTCTTC; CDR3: CASSYSSYNEQFF
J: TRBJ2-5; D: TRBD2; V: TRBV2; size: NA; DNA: TGTGCCAGCAGTCCCTCCCCACGGGGGGGCCGCGAGACCCAGTACTTC; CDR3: CASSPSPRGGRETQYF
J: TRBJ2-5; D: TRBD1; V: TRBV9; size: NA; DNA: TGTGCCAGCAGCCCTCGTGCCGGGACAGGGTCTATACAAGAGACCCAGTACTTC; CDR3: CASSPRAGTGSIQETQYF
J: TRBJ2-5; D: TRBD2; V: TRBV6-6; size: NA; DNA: TGTGCCAGCAGTTATCTTAGCGGGTCTCAAGAGACCCAGTACTTC; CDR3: CASSYLSGSQETQYF
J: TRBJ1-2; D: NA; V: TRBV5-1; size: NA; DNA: TGCGCCAGCAGCTTGGATGGTAATCCCGGCGGGGACTATGGCTACACCTTC; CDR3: CASSLDGNPGGDYGYTF
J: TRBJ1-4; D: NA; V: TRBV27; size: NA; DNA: TGTGCCAGCAGCCCTACCGGGTGGACTAATGAAAAACTGTTTTTT; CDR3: CASSPTGWTNEKLFF
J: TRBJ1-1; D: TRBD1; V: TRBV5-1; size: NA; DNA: TGCGCCAGCAGCTCGCACGGGACAGCCGAAGCTTTCTTT; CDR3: CASSSHGTAEAFF
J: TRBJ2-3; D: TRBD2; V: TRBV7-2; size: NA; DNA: TGTGCCAGCAGCTTAATGGGACTAGGCCACCAAGATACGCAGTATTTT; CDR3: CASSLMGLGHQDTQYF
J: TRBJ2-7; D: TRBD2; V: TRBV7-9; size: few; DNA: TGTGCCAGCAGCCTTGCGGGGGGCGACGAGCAGTACTTC; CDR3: CASSLAGGDEQYF
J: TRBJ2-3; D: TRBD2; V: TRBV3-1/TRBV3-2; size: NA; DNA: TGTGCCAGCAGCCAAGTCGGGGGGGCAGCGGGTAAAGCAGATACGCAGTATTTT; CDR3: CASSQVGGAAGKADTQYF
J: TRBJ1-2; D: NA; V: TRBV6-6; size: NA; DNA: TGTGCCAGCAGTCCTGCGTGGGGAGACTATGGCTACACCTTC; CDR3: CASSPAWGDYGYTF
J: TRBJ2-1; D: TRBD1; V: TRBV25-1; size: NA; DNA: TGTGCCAGCAGCACACAGGGGGCAAATGAGCAGTTCTTC; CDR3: CASSTQGANEQFF
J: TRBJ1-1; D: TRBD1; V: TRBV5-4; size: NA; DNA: TGTGCCAGCAGCTGGGCAGGGGGCACTGAAGCTTTCTTT; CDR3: CASSWAGGTEAFF
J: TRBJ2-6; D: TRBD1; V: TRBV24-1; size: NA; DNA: TGTGCCACCAGTGACGTGGACAGGCCCTCTGGGGCCAACGTCCTGACTTTC; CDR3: CATSDVDRPSGANVLTF
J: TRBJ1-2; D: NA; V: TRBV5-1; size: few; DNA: TGCGCCAGCAGCCCGCAGGGTTTAGGCTACACCTTC; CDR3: CASSPQGLGYTF
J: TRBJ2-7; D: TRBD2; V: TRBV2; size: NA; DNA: TGTGCCAGCAGTGAAAGTAGCGGGGGATCATACGAGCAGTACTTC; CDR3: CASSESSGGSYEQYF
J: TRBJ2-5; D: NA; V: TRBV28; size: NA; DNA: TGTGCCAGCACCAAGGTCCGGGGATCCCAAGAGACCCAGTACTTC; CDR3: CASTKVRGSQETQYF
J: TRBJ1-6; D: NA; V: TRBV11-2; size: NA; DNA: TGTGCCAGCAGACGGGGACGAGGGGGTAGTTCACCCCTCCACTTT; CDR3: CASRRGRGGSSPLHF
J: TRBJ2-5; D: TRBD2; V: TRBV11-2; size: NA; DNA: TGTGCCAGCAGCTCCGCGCAGCGGGGGTTCGAGACCCAGTACTTC; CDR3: CASSSAQRGFETQYF
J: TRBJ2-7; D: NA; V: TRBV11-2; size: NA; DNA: TGTGCCAGCAGCTTAGGGACAGTAACCTACGAGCAGTACTTC; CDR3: CASSLGTVTYEQYF
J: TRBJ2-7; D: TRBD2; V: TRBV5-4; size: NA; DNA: TGTGCCAGCAGCCTAGCGGGGGAGGCCTACGAGCAGTACTTC; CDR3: CASSLAGEAYEQYF
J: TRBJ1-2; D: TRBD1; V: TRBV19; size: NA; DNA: TGTGCCAGTACCCTGACAGGGAACTATGGCTACACCTTC; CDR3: CASTLTGNYGYTF
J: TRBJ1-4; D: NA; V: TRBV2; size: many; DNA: TGTGCCAGCAGTGAGGGCACTGAAAAACTGTTTTTT; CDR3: CASSEGTEKLFF
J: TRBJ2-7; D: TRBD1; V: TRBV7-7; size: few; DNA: TGTGCTAGCAGTTATGGGACAGGGAGTGAGCAGTACTTC; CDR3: CASSYGTGSEQYF
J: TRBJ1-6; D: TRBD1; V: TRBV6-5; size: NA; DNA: TGTGCCAGCAGTTCAAAACAGGGGCCTAATTCACCCCTCCACTTT; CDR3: CASSSKQGPNSPLHF
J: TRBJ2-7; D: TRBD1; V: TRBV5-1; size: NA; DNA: TGCGCCAGCAGCTTGGTGGGCAGGGGGCTAGGGATCGCTTACGAGCAGTACTTC; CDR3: CASSLVGRGLGIAYEQYF
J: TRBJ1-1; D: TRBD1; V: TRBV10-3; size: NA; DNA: TGTGCCGTGCTCCCCGGGACAGGGCGAGGAAACACTGAAGCTTTCTTT; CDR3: CAVLPGTGRGNTEAFF
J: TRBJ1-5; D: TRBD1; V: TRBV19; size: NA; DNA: TGTGCCAGTAGTATAGAAAGACAGGGAAGCAATCAGCCCCAGCATTTT; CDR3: CASSIERQGSNQPQHF
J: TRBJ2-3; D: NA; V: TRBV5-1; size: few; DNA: TGCGCCAGCAGCTTTAGGGGTCAGAGCACAGATACGCAGTATTTT; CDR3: CASSFRGQSTDTQYF
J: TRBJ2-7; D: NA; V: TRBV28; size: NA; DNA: TGTGCCAGCAGTCGCGGAAACCTCTACGAGCAGTACTTC; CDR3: CASSRGNLYEQYF